This T cell receptor beta chain originates from a study of T cells in Graves' hyperthyroidism and ophthalmopathy. This clonotype has at least ten counts. RNA transcripts provided the source from which TCR beta CDR3 regions were amplified. Researchers ran a first-round RT-PCR on the TCR CDR3 using the HTBI primer set. TCRdb called the multiplex PCR reads again in MiXCR, with one record for every CDR3 protein. Of about 590,000 distinct CDR3 sequences listed, 13% to 15% were seen once; the top ten hold approximately 6.4%. The CDR3 totals 14 residues. The germline CDR1 and CDR2 sequences are SEHNR and FQNEAQ (reference sequence). With 2 bases clipped from V and 3 bases from J, the junction kept 2 bases outside the gene matches.

The sequence was obtained from a woman aged 18 to 35 with Graves' ophthalmopathy. Sequencing used blood. This chain joins TRBV7-9 and TRBJ2-7, with TRBD2 identical over 9 bases. The CDR3 loop is CASSLWREGYEQYF. The CDR3 DNA follows: TGTGCCAGCAGCTTATGGCGGGAGGGCTACGAGCAGTACTTC.